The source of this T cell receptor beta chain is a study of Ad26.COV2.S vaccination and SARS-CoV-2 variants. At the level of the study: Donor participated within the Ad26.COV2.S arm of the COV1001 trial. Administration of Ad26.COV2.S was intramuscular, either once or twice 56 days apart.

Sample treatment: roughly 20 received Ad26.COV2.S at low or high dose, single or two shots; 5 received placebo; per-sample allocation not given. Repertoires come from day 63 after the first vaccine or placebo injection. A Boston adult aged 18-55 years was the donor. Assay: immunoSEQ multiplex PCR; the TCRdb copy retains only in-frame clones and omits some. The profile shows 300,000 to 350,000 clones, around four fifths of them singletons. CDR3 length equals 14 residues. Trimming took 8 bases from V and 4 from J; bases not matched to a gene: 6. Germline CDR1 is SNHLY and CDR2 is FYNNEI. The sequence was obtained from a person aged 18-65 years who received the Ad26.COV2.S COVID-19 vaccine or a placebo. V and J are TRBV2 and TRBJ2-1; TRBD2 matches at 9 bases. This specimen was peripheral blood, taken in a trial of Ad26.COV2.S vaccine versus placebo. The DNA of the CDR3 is TGTGCCAGCTCCCGGACTAGCGTTTACAATGAGCAGTTCTTC. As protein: CASSRTSVYNEQFF.